Below are 15 T cell receptor beta chains sequenced from a single sample in a study of tumor-infiltrating lymphocytes in primary liver carcinoma. With about 470 ng total RNA as template and a constant-region primer, TCR beta cDNA was made. Three nested multiplex PCR rounds, a slightly modified ARM-PCR method, built the TCR beta libraries. TRBV1-TRBV30 forward and Cbeta reverse primers drove the first two roughly 11-cycle rounds. TCRdb passed the multiplex PCR reads through MiXCR, listing each CDR3 protein once. This table has about 200,000 distinct CDR3 sequences, just under 85% appearing once. Taking about 20-31 mg of unsorted bulk tissue, the authors co-extracted RNA and DNA. Input material: tumor tissue from primary liver carcinoma. The receptors were gathered from a man aged 40-55 years with primary liver carcinoma and hepatitis B virus infection.

With respect to this clonotype: Lacking the conserved final phenylalanine or tryptophan, this CDR3 likely reflects a read error. The rearrangement uses TRBV5-6 and TRBJ2-7; D may be TRBD2 (6 bases). Trimming pared 2 bases from V and 4 bases from J, leaving 13 bases between. The V gene's germline CDR1 is SGHDT and CDR2 YYEEEE. This CDR3 is built from 14 residues. DNA of the CDR3: TGTGCCAGCAGCTTCCCGGGAGTAGCATACGAGCAGTACCTC. This sequence encodes CASSFPGVAYEQYL.

Of note for this clonotype: One end of the junction is discordant with germline, which a read error may explain. The chain joins TRBV11-2 to TRBJ2-7, with D perhaps matching TRBD1 or TRBD2 (5 bases each). Germline CDR1 and CDR2: SGHAT and FQNNGV. The CDR3 length is 14 residues. CDR3 region: CAISLWGFRDEPYF. The CDR3 region has the DNA TGTGCCATCAGCCTCTGGGGCTTTCGGGACGAGCCGTACTTC.

Notes on this clonotype: One junction end disagrees with the germline gene, perhaps due to a read error. The gene calls are TRBV11-2 and TRBJ2-1, with unresolved D. The CDR3 is made up of 15 amino acids. Germline CDR1 reads SGHAT; CDR2 reads FQNNGV. As DNA, the CDR3 is TGTGCCAGCAGCTTATTGGGGTTGTCCTACAATGAACAGATCTTC. Translating it yields CASSLLGLSYNEQIF. Full variable domain (remainder filled in from reference TRBV11-2 and TRBJ2-1): EAGVAQSPRYKIIEKRQSVAFWCNPISGHATLYWYQQILGQGPKLLIQFQNNGVVDDSQLPKDRFSAERLKGVDSTLKIQPAKLEDSAVYLCASSLLGLSYNEQIFGPGTRLTVL.

There are a few counts of this clonotype. The V and J genes are TRBV5-5 and TRBJ1-4, with D unclear. With 0 bases removed from V and 8 bases from J, the gap between germline ends came to 14 bases. Germline V gene data show CDR1 as SGHKS and CDR2 as YYEKEE (reference sequence). This CDR3 has 15 residues. The CDR3 protein is CASSLDWRVGEKLFF. In DNA, the CDR3 is TGTGCCAGCAGCTTGGATTGGAGGGTTGGAGAAAAACTGTTTTTT.

This clonotype has more than one count but fewer than ten. V gene TRBV6-6 combines with J gene TRBJ1-1; 8 nucleotides line up with TRBD1. Germline V CDR1 and CDR2: MNHNY, SVGAGI (reference sequence). The CDR3 loop spans 13 amino acids. CDR3 nucleotide sequence: TGTGTCAGTAGCACAGGGGGGACTAGTGAAGCTTTCTTT. It encodes CVSSTGGTSEAFF.

With respect to this clonotype: The conserved phenylalanine or tryptophan normally closing the CDR3 is absent here, so this likely arose from a read error. The genes are TRBV29-1 and TRBJ2-7; no firm D call. The CDR3 loop spans 11 amino acids. Trimming stripped 7 bases from V and 6 bases from J, with 13 bases between. The germline CDR1 and CDR2 sequences are SQVTM and ANQGSEA. CDR3 in amino acids: CSALFGAEQYI. CDR3 bases: TGCAGCGCCCTCTTCGGAGCCGAGCAGTACATC.

This sequence joins TRBV7-2 and TRBJ1-1; the D is unclear. The germline V and J ends were trimmed by 2 bases and 7 bases, with 5 bases remaining between them. This CDR3 spans 11 amino acids. The V gene's germline CDR1 is SGHTA and CDR2 FQGNSA. CDR3 in amino acids: CASSLWREAFF. For the CDR3, the DNA is TGTGCCAGCAGCTTATGGCGTGAAGCTTTCTTT.

J is TRBJ2-1 and V is TRBV2; D perhaps matches TRBD2 (7 bases). The CDR3 totals 16 residues. Trimming took off 6 bases at V and 7 bases at J, with 22 bases between the two ends. Germline CDR1 reads SNHLY; CDR2 reads FYNNEI. In DNA, the CDR3 is TGTGCCAGCAGCACCATGTGGGCTAGCGGACAGAATGAGCAGTTCTTC. Its translation is CASSTMWASGQNEQFF.

As for this clonotype: Germline is not matched at one junction end, which may reflect a read error. The CDR3 here is CASSQIEGTDMQYF. CDR3 in DNA: TGCGCCAGCAGCCAAATAGAAGGCACAGATATGCAGTATTTT. The V and J genes are TRBV4-1 and TRBJ2-3, with no clear D. The germline CDR1 and CDR2 sequences are MGHRA and YSYEKL. CDR3 length equals 14 residues.

This clonotype was counted a few times. This may be a read error: a much more frequent sequence differs by one nucleotide. This chain connects TRBV5-4 to TRBJ2-2, with D unclear. The CDR3 loop spans 15 amino acids. The V gene lost 3 bases and the J gene lost 4 bases, with 13 bases spanning the gap. Germline-derived CDR1 and CDR2 are SGHNT and YYREEE (reference sequence). The CDR3 coding sequence is TGTGCCAGCAGCTCACCCACCCAGGCCACCGGGGAGCTGTTTTTT. Its protein product is CASSSPTQATGELFF.

Comments on this clonotype: Germline is not matched at one junction end, which may reflect a read error. The rearrangement links TRBV10-3 to TRBJ2-1, with D tentatively TRBD2 (7 bases). Germline lookup yields CDR1 ENHRY and CDR2 SYGVKD. This CDR3 spans 16 amino acids. CDR3 sequence reads: CAISPGQAGNYDEQFF. The CDR3 DNA sequence: TGTGCCATCAGCCCGGGACAAGCGGGGAACTACGATGAGCAGTTCTTC.

On this clonotype: The conserved phenylalanine or tryptophan is not found at the CDR3 terminus, so this likely reflects a read error. It is unclear where the CDR3 begins or ends on the DNA, so no DNA is shown, and the CDR3 is as TCRdb lists it. The V gene is TRBV29-1, the J gene TRBJ2-2; the DNA was not used to check the table's D call, TRBD1. The CDR3 region is 13 residues in length, termini included. Germline-derived CDR1 and CDR2 are SQVTM and ANQGSEA. Here the CDR3 reads CSLEITGAGEPFL.

The chain combines TRBV6-1 with TRBJ2-7; 8 positions match TRBD2. Per germline, CDR1 MNHNS and CDR2 SASEGT. The J segment lost 2 bases and the V segment lost 7 bases, leaving 13 bases of the junction unmatched. There are 16 residues in the CDR3. This CDR3 reads CASTLLAGNVAYEQYF. CDR3 coding DNA: TGTGCCAGCACTCTGCTAGCGGGCAACGTAGCCTACGAGCAGTACTTC.

Note on this clonotype: A read error may account for a junction end that differs from germline. The genes are TRBV6-1 and TRBJ2-1; 9 bases are a match to TRBD2. CDR3 size: 19 residues. CDR1 and CDR2 (germline): MNHNS, SASEGT. The CDR3: CVSSEASRGLAGIYNEQFF. The CDR3 DNA reads as TGTGTCAGCAGTGAAGCCTCAAGGGGGCTAGCGGGAATCTACAATGAGCAGTTCTTC.

V gene TRBV28 combines with J gene TRBJ1-2; 7 positions match TRBD1. Looked up from germline, CDR1 is MDHEN and CDR2 is SYDVKM. With 5 bases clipped from V and 4 bases from J, the junction kept 7 bases outside the gene matches. The length of the CDR3 is 14 residues. The CDR3 is CASSAPQGIYGYTF. DNA of the CDR3: TGTGCCAGCAGTGCGCCACAGGGGATCTATGGCTACACCTTC.